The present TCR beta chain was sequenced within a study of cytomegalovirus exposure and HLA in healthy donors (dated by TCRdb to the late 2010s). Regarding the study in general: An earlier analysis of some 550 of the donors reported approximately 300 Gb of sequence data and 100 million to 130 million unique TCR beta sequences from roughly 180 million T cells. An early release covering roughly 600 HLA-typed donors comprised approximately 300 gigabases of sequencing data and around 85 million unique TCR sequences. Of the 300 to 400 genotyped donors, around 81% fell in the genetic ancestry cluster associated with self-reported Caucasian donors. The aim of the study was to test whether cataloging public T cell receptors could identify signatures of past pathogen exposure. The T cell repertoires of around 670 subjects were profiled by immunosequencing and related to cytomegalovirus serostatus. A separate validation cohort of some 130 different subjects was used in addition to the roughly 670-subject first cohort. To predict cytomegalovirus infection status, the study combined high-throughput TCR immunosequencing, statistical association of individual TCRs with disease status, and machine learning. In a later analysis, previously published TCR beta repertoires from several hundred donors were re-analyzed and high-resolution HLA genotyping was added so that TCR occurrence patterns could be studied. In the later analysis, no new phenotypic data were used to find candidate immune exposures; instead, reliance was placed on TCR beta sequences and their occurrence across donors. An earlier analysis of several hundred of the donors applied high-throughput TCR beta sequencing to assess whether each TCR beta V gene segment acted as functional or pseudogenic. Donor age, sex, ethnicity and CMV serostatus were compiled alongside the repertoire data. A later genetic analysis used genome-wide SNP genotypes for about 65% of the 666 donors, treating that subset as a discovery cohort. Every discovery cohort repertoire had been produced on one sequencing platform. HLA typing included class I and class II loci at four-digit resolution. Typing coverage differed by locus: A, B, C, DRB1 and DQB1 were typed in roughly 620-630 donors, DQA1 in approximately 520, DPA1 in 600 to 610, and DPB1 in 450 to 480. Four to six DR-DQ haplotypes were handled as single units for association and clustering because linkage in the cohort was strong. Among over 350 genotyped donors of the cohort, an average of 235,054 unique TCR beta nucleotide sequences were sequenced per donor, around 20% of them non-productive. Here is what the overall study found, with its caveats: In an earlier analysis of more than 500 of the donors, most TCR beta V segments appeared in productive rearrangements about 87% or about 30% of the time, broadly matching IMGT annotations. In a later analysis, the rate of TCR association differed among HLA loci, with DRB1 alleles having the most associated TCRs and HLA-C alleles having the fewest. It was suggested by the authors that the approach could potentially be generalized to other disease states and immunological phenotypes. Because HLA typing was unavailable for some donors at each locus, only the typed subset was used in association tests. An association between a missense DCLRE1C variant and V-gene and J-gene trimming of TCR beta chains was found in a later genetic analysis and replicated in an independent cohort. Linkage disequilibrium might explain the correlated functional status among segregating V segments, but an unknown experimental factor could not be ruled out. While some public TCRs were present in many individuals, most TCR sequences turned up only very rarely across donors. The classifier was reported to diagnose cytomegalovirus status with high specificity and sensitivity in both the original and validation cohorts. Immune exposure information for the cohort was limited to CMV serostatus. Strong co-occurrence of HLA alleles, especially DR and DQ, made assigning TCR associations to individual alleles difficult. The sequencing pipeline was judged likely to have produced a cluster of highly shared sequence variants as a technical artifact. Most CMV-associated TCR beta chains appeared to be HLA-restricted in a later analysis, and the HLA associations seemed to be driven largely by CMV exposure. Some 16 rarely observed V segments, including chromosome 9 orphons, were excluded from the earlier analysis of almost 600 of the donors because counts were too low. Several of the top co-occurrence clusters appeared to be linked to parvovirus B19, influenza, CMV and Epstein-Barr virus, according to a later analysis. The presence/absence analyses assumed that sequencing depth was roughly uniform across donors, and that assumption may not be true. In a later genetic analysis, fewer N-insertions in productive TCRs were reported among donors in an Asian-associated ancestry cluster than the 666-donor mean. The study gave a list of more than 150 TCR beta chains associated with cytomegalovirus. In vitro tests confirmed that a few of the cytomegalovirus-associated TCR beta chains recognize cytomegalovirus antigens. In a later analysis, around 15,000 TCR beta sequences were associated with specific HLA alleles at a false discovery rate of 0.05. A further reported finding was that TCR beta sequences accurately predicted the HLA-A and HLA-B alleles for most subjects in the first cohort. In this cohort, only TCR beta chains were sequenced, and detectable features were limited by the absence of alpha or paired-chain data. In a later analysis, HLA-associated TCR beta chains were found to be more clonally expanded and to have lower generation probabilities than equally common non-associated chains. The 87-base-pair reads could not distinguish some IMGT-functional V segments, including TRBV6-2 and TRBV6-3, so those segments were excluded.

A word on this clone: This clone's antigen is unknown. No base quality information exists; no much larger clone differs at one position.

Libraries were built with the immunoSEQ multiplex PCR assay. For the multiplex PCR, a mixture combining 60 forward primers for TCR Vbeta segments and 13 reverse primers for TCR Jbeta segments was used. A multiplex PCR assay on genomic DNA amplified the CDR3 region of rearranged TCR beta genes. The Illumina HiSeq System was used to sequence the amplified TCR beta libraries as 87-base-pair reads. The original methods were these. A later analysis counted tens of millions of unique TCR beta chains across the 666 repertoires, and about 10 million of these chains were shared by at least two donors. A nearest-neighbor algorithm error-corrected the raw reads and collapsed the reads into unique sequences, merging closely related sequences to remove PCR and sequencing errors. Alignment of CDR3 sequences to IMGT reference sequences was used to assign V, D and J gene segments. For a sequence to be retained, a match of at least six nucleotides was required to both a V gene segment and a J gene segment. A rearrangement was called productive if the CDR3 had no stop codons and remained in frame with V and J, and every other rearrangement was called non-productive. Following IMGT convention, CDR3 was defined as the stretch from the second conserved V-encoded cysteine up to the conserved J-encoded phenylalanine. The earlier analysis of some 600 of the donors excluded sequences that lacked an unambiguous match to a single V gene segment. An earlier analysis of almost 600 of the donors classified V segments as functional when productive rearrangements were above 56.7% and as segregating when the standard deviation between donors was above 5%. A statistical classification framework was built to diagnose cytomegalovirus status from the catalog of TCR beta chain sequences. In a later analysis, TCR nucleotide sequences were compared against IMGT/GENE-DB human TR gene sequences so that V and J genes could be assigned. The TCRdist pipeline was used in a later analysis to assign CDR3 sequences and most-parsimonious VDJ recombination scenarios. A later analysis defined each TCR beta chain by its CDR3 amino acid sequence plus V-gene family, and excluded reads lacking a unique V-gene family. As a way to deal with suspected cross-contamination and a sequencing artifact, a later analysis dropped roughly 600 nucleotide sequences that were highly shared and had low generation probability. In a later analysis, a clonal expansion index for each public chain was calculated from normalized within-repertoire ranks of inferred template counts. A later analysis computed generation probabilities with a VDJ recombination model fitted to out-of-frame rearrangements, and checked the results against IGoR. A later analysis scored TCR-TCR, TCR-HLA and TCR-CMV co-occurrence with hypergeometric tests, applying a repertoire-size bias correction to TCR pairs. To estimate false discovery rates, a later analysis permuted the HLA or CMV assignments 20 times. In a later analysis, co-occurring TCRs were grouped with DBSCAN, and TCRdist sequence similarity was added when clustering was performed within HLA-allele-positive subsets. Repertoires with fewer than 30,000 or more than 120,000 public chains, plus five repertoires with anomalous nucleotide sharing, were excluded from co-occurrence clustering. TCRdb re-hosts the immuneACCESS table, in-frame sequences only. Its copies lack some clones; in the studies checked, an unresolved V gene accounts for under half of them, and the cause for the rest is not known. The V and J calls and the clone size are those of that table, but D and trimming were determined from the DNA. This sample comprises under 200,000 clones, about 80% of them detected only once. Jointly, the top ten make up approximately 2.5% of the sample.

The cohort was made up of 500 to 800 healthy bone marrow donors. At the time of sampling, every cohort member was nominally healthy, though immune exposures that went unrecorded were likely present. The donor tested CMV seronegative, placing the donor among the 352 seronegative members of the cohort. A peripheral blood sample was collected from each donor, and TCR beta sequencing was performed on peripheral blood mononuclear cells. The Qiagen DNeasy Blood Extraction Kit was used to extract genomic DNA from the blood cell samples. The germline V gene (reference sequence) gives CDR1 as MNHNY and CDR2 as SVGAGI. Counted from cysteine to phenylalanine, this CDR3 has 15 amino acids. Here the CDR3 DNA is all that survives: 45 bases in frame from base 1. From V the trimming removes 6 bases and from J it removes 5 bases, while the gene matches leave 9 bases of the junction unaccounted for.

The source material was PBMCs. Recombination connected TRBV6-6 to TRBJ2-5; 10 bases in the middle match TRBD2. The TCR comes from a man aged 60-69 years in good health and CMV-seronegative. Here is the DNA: TGTGCCAGCAGCCCTAGCGGGGGAGAAGTCGAGACCCAGTACTTC. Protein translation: CASSPSGGEVETQYF.